These 10 T cell receptor beta chains were all obtained from the same sample, sequenced in a study of shared clonotypes between healthy human individuals. Data came from immunoSEQ multiplex PCR; TCRdb stores just in-frame clones and leaves some out. The sample lists more than 2,000,000 clones; over 85% were seen once. Material for sequencing was naive CD4+ T cells from PBMCs. Subset defined: CD45RA+ positively selected. The receptors originated from a man between 18 and 29 years old in good health. Some clones in this sample may be carry-over from other donors' samples.

The chain uses TRBV6-6 and TRBJ2-3; 14 nucleotides line up with TRBD2. This CDR3 is built from 16 residues. Germline CDR1 reads MNHNY; CDR2 reads SVGAGI (reference sequence). Unmatched junction bases numbered 6, after V lost 4 bases and J lost 6 bases. CDR3 amino acids: CASSSPGLAGADTQYF. The CDR3, as DNA: TGTGCCAGCAGTTCACCGGGACTAGCGGGAGCTGATACGCAGTATTTT.

The chain carries TRBV2 and TRBJ1-4; the match to TRBD1 covers 8 bases. The CDR3 is made up of 14 amino acids. V lost 10 bases to trimming and J lost 4 bases; unmatched junction nucleotides: 8. Germline values: CDR1 SNHLY, CDR2 FYNNEI. This chain's CDR3 is CATSLDRVNEKLFF. The CDR3 bases are TGTGCCACCTCCTTGGACAGGGTTAATGAAAAACTGTTTTTT. Full variable domain (outside the CDR3, taken from reference TRBV2 and TRBJ1-4): EPEVTQTPSHQVTQMGQEVILRCVPISNHLYFYWYRQILGQKVEFLVSFYNNEISEKSEIFDDQFSVERPDGSNFTLKIRSTKLEDSAMYFCATSLDRVNEKLFFGSGTQLSVL.

This clone was found once. The chain employs TRBV14 and TRBJ1-2, with D unclear. Trimming took 3 bases from V and 4 from J, leaving 12 bases between them. Germline values: CDR1 SGHDN, CDR2 FVKESK. The CDR3 has 14 amino acids. The CDR3: CASSQNQGFYGYTF. CDR3 in DNA: TGTGCCAGCAGCCAGAATCAAGGATTCTATGGCTACACCTTC.

Comment on this clone: This sample also contains other DNA sequences that code for the same CDR3. The chain joins TRBV2 to TRBJ1-2; D is undetermined. The CDR3 has 13 amino acids. Germline V gene sequence: CDR1 SNHLY, CDR2 FYNNEI. V dropped 8 bases and J dropped 0 bases, with 10 bases sitting between them. The CDR3, as DNA: TGTGCCAGCTCGGTGACTGCTAACTATGGCTACACCTTC. Protein: CASSVTANYGYTF.

In this sample, this clone turned up once. This chain uses TRBV9 with TRBJ2-3; 9 positions match TRBD2. Germline CDR1 and CDR2: SGDLS and YYNGEE. Unmatched junction bases numbered 11, after V lost 2 bases and J lost 7 bases. This CDR3 spans 16 amino acids. The CDR3 sequence is CASSVTLREGRNTQYF. CDR3 bases: TGTGCCAGCAGCGTTACTTTGCGGGAGGGAAGAAATACGCAGTATTTT.

As concerns this clone: The sample contains more than one DNA sequence encoding this CDR3. The rearrangement joins TRBV18 to TRBJ2-2; TRBD2 might be the D (5 bases). CDR1 KGHSH and CDR2 LQKENI come from the germline V gene. V gave up 3 bases and J gave up 0 bases, with 8 bases separating them. The CDR3 sequence is 15 residues long. CDR3 nucleotides: TGTGCCAGCTCACCTCGGACTTCGAACACCGGGGAGCTGTTTTTT. Its translation: CASSPRTSNTGELFF.

This chain's CDR3 is CAISDEEETQYF. The DNA for the CDR3 is TGTGCCATCAGTGACGAAGAGGAGACCCAGTACTTC. The rearrangement uses TRBV10-3 and TRBJ2-5; D not certain. This CDR3 is built from 12 residues. The germline V gene encodes CDR1 ENHRY and CDR2 SYGVKD. Trimming left V 3 bases short and J 5 bases short, with 7 bases between.

J is TRBJ2-3 and V is TRBV18; 11 bases match TRBD2. CDR3 length: 18 amino acids. The trim removed 0 bases at V and 6 bases at J, leaving 11 bases unmatched. CDR1 and CDR2 (germline): KGHSH, LQKENI. Here the CDR3 reads CASSPPSSGRALIDTQYF. CDR3 DNA: TGTGCCAGCTCACCACCGAGTAGCGGGAGGGCCCTAATCGATACGCAGTATTTT.

The genes are TRBV6-6 and TRBJ2-5; weak D call: TRBD2 (5 bases). V dropped 2 bases and J dropped 1 base, with 14 bases sitting between them. CDR1 and CDR2 (germline): MNHNY, SVGAGI (reference sequence). The CDR3 extends over 16 amino acids. The CDR3 DNA is TGTGCCAGCAGTTACAACCTAGGAAGCGGCCAAGAGACCCAGTACTTC. Translating gives CASSYNLGSGQETQYF.

The rearrangement joins TRBV2 to TRBJ1-1; D might be TRBD1 (6 bases). The CDR3 has 16 residues. Germline V gene sequence: CDR1 SNHLY, CDR2 FYNNEI. V was cut by 3 bases and J by 1 base, with 15 bases left in between. The DNA for the CDR3 is TGTGCCAGCAGTGATAAGGGGGTTTCCCGGAACACTGAAGCTTTCTTT. Translation: CASSDKGVSRNTEAFF.